The rows below give T cell receptor beta chains drawn from one sample of a study of blood T cell repertoires in COVID-19. Assay: immunoSEQ multiplex PCR; the TCRdb copy retains only in-frame clones and omits some. The sample has 250,000 or so clones, approximately 89% seen once. Sequencing used peripheral blood. The receptors stem from a woman aged 35 to 49 who had recovered from COVID-19. Both conserved end residues are part of each CDR3. A D gene is named only where the DNA matches it firmly. Clone size is stated in some rows and not others, as once, few, many or a class when expanded.

CDR3aa: CASNSRQGDMAEAFF; CDR3nt: TGCGCCAGCAACTCAAGACAGGGGGATATGGCTGAAGCTTTCTTT; v_gene: TRBV5-1; d_gene: TRBD1; j_gene: TRBJ1-1; abundance: .
CDR3aa: CAISGQGSQPQHF; CDR3nt: TGTGCCATCAGTGGGCAGGGAAGTCAGCCCCAGCATTTT; v_gene: TRBV10-3; d_gene: .; j_gene: TRBJ1-5; abundance: .
CDR3aa: CASSGQGQGNQPQHF; CDR3nt: TGTGCCAGCAGTGGACAGGGTCAGGGCAATCAGCCCCAGCATTTT; v_gene: TRBV2; d_gene: TRBD1; j_gene: TRBJ1-5; abundance: .
CDR3aa: CASRLLSGQGNTDTQYF; CDR3nt: TGTGCCAGCAGGCTGCTATCGGGACAGGGGAACACAGATACGCAGTATTTT; v_gene: TRBV21-1; d_gene: .; j_gene: TRBJ2-3; abundance: .
CDR3aa: CSVEWQSGSYEQYF; CDR3nt: TGCAGCGTTGAATGGCAAAGTGGTTCCTACGAGCAGTACTTC; v_gene: TRBV29-1; d_gene: .; j_gene: TRBJ2-7; abundance: .
CDR3aa: CASSSDRQYGYTF; CDR3nt: TGTGCCAGCAGCTCGGACAGGCAGTATGGCTACACCTTC; v_gene: TRBV11-2; d_gene: TRBD1; j_gene: TRBJ1-2; abundance: .
CDR3aa: CASSPAGGEQYF; CDR3nt: TGTGCCAGCAGCCCAGCCGGGGGCGAGCAGTACTTC; v_gene: TRBV7-7; d_gene: .; j_gene: TRBJ2-7; abundance: .
CDR3aa: CASKDRDSNQPQHF; CDR3nt: TGTGCCAGCAAGGACAGGGATAGCAATCAGCCCCAGCATTTT; v_gene: TRBV6-5; d_gene: TRBD1; j_gene: TRBJ1-5; abundance: few
CDR3aa: CASSKLAGLEGGELFF; CDR3nt: TGTGCCAGCAGCAAACTAGCGGGACTAGAGGGCGGGGAGCTGTTTTTT; v_gene: TRBV27; d_gene: TRBD2; j_gene: TRBJ2-2; abundance: .
CDR3aa: CASSFGGQPQHF; CDR3nt: TGTGCCAGCAGTTTCGGGGGTCAGCCCCAGCATTTT; v_gene: TRBV12-3/TRBV12-4; d_gene: .; j_gene: TRBJ1-5; abundance: .
CDR3aa: CASSQVGTGVSGYTF; CDR3nt: TGTGCCAGCAGCCAAGTTGGGACAGGGGTTTCCGGCTACACCTTC; v_gene: TRBV3-1/TRBV3-2; d_gene: TRBD1; j_gene: TRBJ1-2; abundance: .
CDR3aa: CACPSSGGEMNRELFF; CDR3nt: TGTGCCTGTCCCTCTAGCGGGGGGGAAATGAATCGGGAGCTGTTTTTT; v_gene: TRBV30; d_gene: TRBD2; j_gene: TRBJ2-2; abundance: .
CDR3aa: CASSFSGGAGTEAFF; CDR3nt: TGCGCCAGCAGCTTTTCAGGGGGCGCGGGAACTGAAGCTTTCTTT; v_gene: TRBV5-1; d_gene: TRBD1; j_gene: TRBJ1-1; abundance: .
CDR3aa: CASSFGPDRGDYGYTF; CDR3nt: TGTGCCAGCAGCTTTGGACCCGACAGGGGAGACTATGGCTACACCTTC; v_gene: TRBV7-9; d_gene: TRBD1; j_gene: TRBJ1-2; abundance: .
CDR3aa: CASSSRTGIGPDTQYF; CDR3nt: TGTGCCAGCAGTTCCCGGACAGGGATAGGCCCAGATACGCAGTATTTT; v_gene: TRBV6-5; d_gene: TRBD1; j_gene: TRBJ2-3; abundance: .
CDR3aa: CASSLRTGGGSEAFF; CDR3nt: TGTGCCAGCAGCCTAAGGACAGGTGGGGGCTCTGAAGCTTTCTTT; v_gene: TRBV3-1/TRBV3-2; d_gene: TRBD1; j_gene: TRBJ1-1; abundance: once
CDR3aa: CASCPGAGYGYTF; CDR3nt: TGTGCCAGCTGTCCAGGGGCGGGTTATGGCTACACCTTC; v_gene: TRBV12-3/TRBV12-4; d_gene: .; j_gene: TRBJ1-2; abundance: .
CDR3aa: CAGGQGNSPLHF; CDR3nt: TGTGCCGGGGGACAGGGCAATTCACCCCTCCACTTT; v_gene: TRBV28; d_gene: TRBD1; j_gene: TRBJ1-6; abundance: .
CDR3aa: CASSWQRLQPQHF; CDR3nt: TGTGCCAGCAGTTGGCAGAGACTTCAGCCCCAGCATTTT; v_gene: TRBV6-2/TRBV6-3; d_gene: .; j_gene: TRBJ1-5; abundance: .
CDR3aa: CAWSLGVHPYGYTF; CDR3nt: TGTGCCTGGAGTTTAGGGGTACACCCCTATGGCTACACCTTC; v_gene: TRBV30; d_gene: .; j_gene: TRBJ1-2; abundance: .
CDR3aa: CASSSAITEAFF; CDR3nt: TGTGCCAGCAGTTCCGCGATCACTGAAGCTTTCTTT; v_gene: TRBV6-5; d_gene: .; j_gene: TRBJ1-1; abundance: .
CDR3aa: CASRPLGQYNEQFF; CDR3nt: TGTGCCAGCAGGCCCCTTGGACAGTACAATGAGCAGTTCTTC; v_gene: TRBV6-5; d_gene: .; j_gene: TRBJ2-1; abundance: .
CDR3aa: CASSLVGAARDTIYF; CDR3nt: TGCGCCAGCAGCTTGGTGGGTGCGGCCCGAGACACCATATATTTT; v_gene: TRBV5-1; d_gene: .; j_gene: TRBJ1-3; abundance: .
CDR3aa: CASSLRGVGEKLFF; CDR3nt: TGTGCCAGCAGTCTCAGGGGGGTGGGTGAAAAACTGTTTTTT; v_gene: TRBV27; d_gene: TRBD1; j_gene: TRBJ1-4; abundance: .
CDR3aa: CASSRTEAEAFF; CDR3nt: TGTGCCAGCAGCCGCACAGAAGCTGAAGCTTTCTTT; v_gene: TRBV11-2; d_gene: .; j_gene: TRBJ1-1; abundance: .
CDR3aa: CASSSSQGRSGTEQFF; CDR3nt: TGTGCCAGCAGCTCCTCACAGGGGCGCTCGGGAACCGAGCAGTTCTTC; v_gene: TRBV7-8; d_gene: TRBD1; j_gene: TRBJ2-1; abundance: .
CDR3aa: CASSEMRQGKDGYTF; CDR3nt: TGTGCCAGCAGTGAAATGAGACAGGGGAAGGATGGCTACACCTTC; v_gene: TRBV2; d_gene: TRBD1; j_gene: TRBJ1-2; abundance: .
CDR3aa: CASTKTGGFYGYTF; CDR3nt: TGTGCCAGCACAAAGACAGGGGGCTTCTATGGCTACACCTTC; v_gene: TRBV3-1/TRBV3-2; d_gene: TRBD1; j_gene: TRBJ1-2; abundance: .
CDR3aa: CASSLGFVSAGTDTQYF; CDR3nt: TGTGCCAGCAGCTTAGGTTTTGTCTCCGCAGGTACAGATACGCAGTATTTT; v_gene: TRBV7-6; d_gene: .; j_gene: TRBJ2-3; abundance: .
CDR3aa: CASSTPLAVDTQYF; CDR3nt: TGTGCCAGCAGTACCCCCCTAGCGGTCGATACGCAGTATTTT; v_gene: TRBV6-5; d_gene: TRBD2; j_gene: TRBJ2-3; abundance: .
CDR3aa: CASSQVGSGTTYNEQFF; CDR3nt: TGTGCCAGCAGCCAAGTGGGGAGCGGGACCACCTACAATGAGCAGTTCTTC; v_gene: TRBV3-1/TRBV3-2; d_gene: TRBD2; j_gene: TRBJ2-1; abundance: once
CDR3aa: CASSGLAGTYEQYF; CDR3nt: TGTGCCAGTAGTGGTCTAGCGGGGACCTACGAGCAGTACTTC; v_gene: TRBV19; d_gene: TRBD2; j_gene: TRBJ2-7; abundance: .
CDR3aa: CASRSQVGPYEQYF; CDR3nt: TGTGCCAGCAGATCCCAGGTAGGCCCCTACGAGCAGTACTTC; v_gene: TRBV13; d_gene: .; j_gene: TRBJ2-7; abundance: .
CDR3aa: CASSPTQTYEQYF; CDR3nt: TGTGCCAGCTCACCAACTCAAACCTACGAGCAGTACTTC; v_gene: TRBV18; d_gene: .; j_gene: TRBJ2-7; abundance: .
CDR3aa: CASSLDRGDEKLFF; CDR3nt: TGTGCCAGCTCACTGGACAGGGGAGATGAAAAACTGTTTTTT; v_gene: TRBV18; d_gene: TRBD1; j_gene: TRBJ1-4; abundance: .
CDR3aa: CASSPIPLEVEFGYTF; CDR3nt: TGTGCCAGCTCACCAATTCCCCTCGAGGTGGAGTTTGGCTACACCTTC; v_gene: TRBV18; d_gene: .; j_gene: TRBJ1-2; abundance: .
CDR3aa: CASSLGKKIAGGSYNEQFF; CDR3nt: TGTGCCAGCAGCTTAGGCAAAAAAATAGCGGGGGGCTCTTACAATGAGCAGTTCTTC; v_gene: TRBV11-2; d_gene: TRBD2; j_gene: TRBJ2-1; abundance: many
CDR3aa: CASSIGGGINEQFF; CDR3nt: TGTGCCAGTAGTATAGGAGGCGGTATCAATGAGCAGTTCTTC; v_gene: TRBV19; d_gene: .; j_gene: TRBJ2-1; abundance: .
CDR3aa: CASSPRTVFSEQYF; CDR3nt: TGTGCCAGCAGTCCCCGGACAGTTTTCTCCGAGCAGTACTTC; v_gene: TRBV6-5; d_gene: .; j_gene: TRBJ2-7; abundance: .
CDR3aa: CASSHAQRAGKDPCYNEQFF; CDR3nt: TGCGCCAGCAGTCACGCCCAGCGGGCGGGTAAAGACCCCTGCTACAATGAGCAGTTCTTC; v_gene: TRBV23-1; d_gene: .; j_gene: TRBJ2-1; abundance: .
CDR3aa: CASRPVFGELFF; CDR3nt: TGTGCCAGCAGACCAGTATTCGGGGAGCTGTTTTTT; v_gene: TRBV11-2; d_gene: .; j_gene: TRBJ2-2; abundance: .